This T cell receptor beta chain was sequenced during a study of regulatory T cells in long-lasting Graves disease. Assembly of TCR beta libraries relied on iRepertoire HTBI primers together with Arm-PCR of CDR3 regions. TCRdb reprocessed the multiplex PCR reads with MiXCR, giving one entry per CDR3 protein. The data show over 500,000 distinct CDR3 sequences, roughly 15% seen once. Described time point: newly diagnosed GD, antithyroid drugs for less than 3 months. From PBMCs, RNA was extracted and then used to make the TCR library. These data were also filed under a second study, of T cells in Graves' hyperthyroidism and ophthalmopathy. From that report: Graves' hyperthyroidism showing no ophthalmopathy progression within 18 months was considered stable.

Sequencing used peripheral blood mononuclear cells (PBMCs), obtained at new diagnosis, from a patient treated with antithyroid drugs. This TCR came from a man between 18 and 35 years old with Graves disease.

The CDR3 bases are TGTGCCAGCAGCTTGAAAAGGACCGACAGCTACGAGCAGTACTTC. Translating gives CASSLKRTDSYEQYF. The chain recombines TRBV7-8 with TRBJ2-7; D may be TRBD1 (5 bases). The CDR3 loop spans 15 amino acids. Germline-derived CDR1 and CDR2 are SGHVS and FQNEAQ. V lost 3 bases, J lost 3 bases, and 15 bases lay in between.